This entry describes one T cell receptor beta chain. The sample originates from a study of tumor and adjacent non-tumor tissue in lung cancer. Across the study: Samples averaged about 4.2 million productive TCRbeta reads each.

Trimming pared 1 base from V and 8 bases from J, leaving 15 bases between. Germline CDR1 and CDR2: SEHNR and FQNEAQ (reference sequence). This CDR3 has 15 residues. A modified ARM-PCR protocol with three rounds of nested PCR amplified TCRbeta. TCRdb re-derived calls from the multiplex PCR reads in MiXCR, one entry per CDR3 protein. The sample has more than 35,000 distinct CDR3 sequences, roughly 60% seen once; the top ten hold roughly 19%. The template was RNA from unsorted bulk tissue. More than 3 cm separated this lung sample from the edge of the tumor. This sequence originates from a middle-aged woman with non-small cell lung cancer. This chain links TRBV7-9 with TRBJ2-1; tentatively, D is TRBD2 (7 bases). The sample consisted of distant non-tumor lung tissue. CDR3 in amino acids: CASSLGGGGGDEQFF. Written as DNA, the CDR3 is TGTGCCAGCAGCTTAGGCGGGGGCGGTGGGGATGAGCAGTTCTTC. The complete variable domain, with remaining parts taken from reference TRBV7-9 and TRBJ2-1, reads DTGVSQNPRHKITKRGQNVTFRCDPISEHNRLYWYRQTLGQGPEFLTYFQNEAQLEKSRLLSDRFSAERPKGSFSTLEIQRTEQGDSAMYLCASSLGGGGGDEQFFGPGTRLTVL.